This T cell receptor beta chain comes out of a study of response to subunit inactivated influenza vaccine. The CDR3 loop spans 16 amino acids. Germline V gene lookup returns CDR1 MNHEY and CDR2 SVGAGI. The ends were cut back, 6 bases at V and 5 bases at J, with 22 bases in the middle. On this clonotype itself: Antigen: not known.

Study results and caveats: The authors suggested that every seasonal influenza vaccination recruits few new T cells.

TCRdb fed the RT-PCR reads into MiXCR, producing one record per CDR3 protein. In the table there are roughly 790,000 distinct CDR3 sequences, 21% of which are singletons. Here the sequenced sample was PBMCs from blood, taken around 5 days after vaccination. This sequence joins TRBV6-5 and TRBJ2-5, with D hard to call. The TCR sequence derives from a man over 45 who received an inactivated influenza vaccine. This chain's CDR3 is CASSSIETPSWETQYF. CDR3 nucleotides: TGTGCCAGCAGCTCTATCGAGACACCATCCTGGGAGACCCAGTACTTC.